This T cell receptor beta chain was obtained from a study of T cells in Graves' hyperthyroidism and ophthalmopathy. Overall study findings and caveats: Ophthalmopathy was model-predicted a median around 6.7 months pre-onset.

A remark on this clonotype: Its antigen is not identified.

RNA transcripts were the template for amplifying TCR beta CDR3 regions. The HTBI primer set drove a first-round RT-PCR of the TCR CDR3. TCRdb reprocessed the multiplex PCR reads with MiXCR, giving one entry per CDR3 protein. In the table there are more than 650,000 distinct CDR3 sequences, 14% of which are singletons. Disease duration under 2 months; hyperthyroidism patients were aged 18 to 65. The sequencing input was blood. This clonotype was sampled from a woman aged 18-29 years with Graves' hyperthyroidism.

The CDR3 bases are TGTGCCTGGAGCGCCGGGACAGGCTCCTACAATGAGCAGTTCTTC. This gives the protein CAWSAGTGSYNEQFF. The chain employs TRBV30 and TRBJ2-1; 8 bases map to TRBD1. Germline values: CDR1 GTSNPN, CDR2 SVGIG (reference sequence). The CDR3 extends over 15 amino acids. The junction had 4 bases not matched to a gene; V was cut back by 3 bases and J by 0 bases.